The clone carrying this T cell receptor (beta chain) occurred a few times. V lost 6 bases and J lost 10; bases outside the gene matches: 23. The CDR3 spans 17 residues. These data originate in a study of T cells in Graves' hyperthyroidism and ophthalmopathy. RNA transcripts gave rise to amplified TCR beta CDR3 regions. With the HTBI primer set, the TCR CDR3 went through a first round of RT-PCR. TCRdb redid the calling of the multiplex PCR reads with MiXCR, one entry per CDR3 protein. The data show 310,000 or so distinct CDR3 sequences, with more than 15% seen just once and approximately 60% held by the top ten.

J is TRBJ2-5 and V is TRBV12-3 or TRBV12-4, with TRBD1 identical over 7 bases. This sequence originates from a woman between 55 and 75 years old with Graves' ophthalmopathy. The sample was blood. The CDR3 loop is CASSLYNSRQGWMDQYF. The DNA for the CDR3 is TGTGCCAGCAGCCTATACAACTCCCGACAGGGATGGATGGACCAGTACTTC.